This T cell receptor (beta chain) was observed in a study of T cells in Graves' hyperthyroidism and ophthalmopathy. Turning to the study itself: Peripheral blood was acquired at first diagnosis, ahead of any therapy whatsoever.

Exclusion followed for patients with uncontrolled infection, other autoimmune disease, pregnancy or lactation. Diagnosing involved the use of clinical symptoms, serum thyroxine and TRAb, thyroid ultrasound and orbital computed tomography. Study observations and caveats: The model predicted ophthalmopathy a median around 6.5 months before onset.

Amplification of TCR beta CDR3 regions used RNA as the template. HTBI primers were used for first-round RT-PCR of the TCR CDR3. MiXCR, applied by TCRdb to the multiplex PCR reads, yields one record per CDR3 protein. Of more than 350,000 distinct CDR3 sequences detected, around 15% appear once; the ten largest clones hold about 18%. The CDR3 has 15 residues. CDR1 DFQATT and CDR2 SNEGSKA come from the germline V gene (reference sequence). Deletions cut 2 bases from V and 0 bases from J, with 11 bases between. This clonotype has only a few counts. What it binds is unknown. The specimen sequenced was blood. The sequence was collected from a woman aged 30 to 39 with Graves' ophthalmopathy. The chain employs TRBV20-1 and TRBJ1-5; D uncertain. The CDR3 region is CSARPGVGSNQPQHF. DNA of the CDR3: TGCAGTGCTAGACCCGGCGTCGGTAGCAATCAGCCCCAGCATTTT.